One T cell receptor (beta chain) is described in this entry. This clone has only one observation. No cognate antigen has been identified for it. No base-level quality is on record; no much larger clone is a single base apart. There are 14 amino acids in the CDR3, from cysteine to phenylalanine inclusive. The kept DNA is CDR3 alone, 42 bases in frame from the first base. The V and J ends are trimmed by 6 bases and 3 bases, leaving 11 bases between them. The germline V gene (reference sequence) supplies CDR1 LNHDA and CDR2 SQIVND. This record belongs to a study of T cell responses to AZD1222 COVID-19 vaccine (dated by TCRdb to about 2021). Describing the broader study: Because spike-specific TCR depth and breadth did not differ between the two schedules, AZD1222 recipients who got a second dose at roughly 4 weeks were pooled with those who got a second dose at roughly 12 weeks. TCR sequencing covered over 230 trial participants: approximately 200 given two doses of AZD1222 and 26 given two doses of MenACWY control vaccine. Trial participants were enrolled by age into 18-55, 56-69 and 70-plus year subgroups, with roughly 160, 29 and 62 TCR-sequenced participants respectively. Results the study describes overall, beyond this receptor: Vaccine-associated CD4 TCRs spanned the whole spike protein, with dominant responses in regions 160-218 and 743-854. Nearly half of unique spike-specific TCRs reportedly recognized epitopes outside regions mutated in the B.1.351 and B.1.1.7 variants. Conclusions about previously exposed vaccinees were limited because only 6 or 7 AZD1222 recipients were SARS-CoV-2 seropositive at baseline. Most participants were white British and females outnumbered males, and the authors suggested that clonal diversity may have been underestimated. After two AZD1222 doses, spike-specific TCR breadth and depth were significantly higher than at day 0 and than in MenACWY recipients. Because no day 14 peak-response samples were available, repertoires were characterized only after the peak T cell response. In the small 56-69-year group, the increase in depth fell short of significance, most likely because of low power.

The intended sense of this specimen's time point label: baseline before first vaccination. Vaccinee samples were obtained from the UK trials COV001 and COV002, which included a single-blind randomized controlled phase 2/3 trial of AZD1222 (ChAdOx1 nCoV-19) in healthy adults. Trial participant PBMC samples were collected at day 0 and day 28 after the second dose for TCRbeta chain sequencing. The CDR3 regions of human TCRbeta chains were analyzed by immunosequencing. For the original study's pipeline: Repertoire TCRs were matched against a reference library of SARS-CoV-2-specific TCRs generated with the MIRA antigen-specificity platform. Breadth meant the fraction of unique TCRs that were SARS-CoV-2-associated, whereas depth meant the fraction of total T cells that were SARS-CoV-2-associated. Each spike-specific TCR was assigned to its reactive spike region and to a CD4 or CD8 class using the MIRA data. Log10-transformed breadth and depth values were compared by one-way ANOVA with Sidak's multiple comparisons tests. TCRdb re-hosts the immuneACCESS table, in-frame sequences only. Its copies lack some clones; in the studies checked, an unresolved V gene accounts for under half of them, and the cause for the rest is not known. V, J and clone size were drawn from that table, and D and trimming were deduced from the DNA. The sample profile shows roughly 150,000 clones; around 90% of them were found once. Clones ranked in the top ten supply over 1.3% of the sample.

This TCR was sampled from an adult in good health. The sequence links TRBV19 to TRBJ1-4; no D gene call is confident. The starting material was peripheral blood, obtained on day 0 of AZD1222 vaccination. DNA sequence: TGTGCCAGTAGCCGGGCTGTAGCTAATGAAAAACTGTTTTTT. Translated, it gives CASSRAVANEKLFF.